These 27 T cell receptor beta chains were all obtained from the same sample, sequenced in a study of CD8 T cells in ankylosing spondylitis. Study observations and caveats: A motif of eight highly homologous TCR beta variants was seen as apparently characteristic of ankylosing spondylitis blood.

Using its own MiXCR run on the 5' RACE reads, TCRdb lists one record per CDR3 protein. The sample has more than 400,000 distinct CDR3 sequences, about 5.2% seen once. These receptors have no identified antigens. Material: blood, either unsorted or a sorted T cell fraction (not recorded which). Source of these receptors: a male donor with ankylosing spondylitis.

The CDR3 region has the DNA TGTGCCAGCAGCCAAGATGGCGCGGGGGCCCTCTCCTACAATGAGCAGTTCTTC. This sequence encodes CASSQDGAGALSYNEQFF. The rearrangement links TRBV4-2 to TRBJ2-1, with a possible D match to TRBD2 (7 bases). V was shortened by 0 bases and J by 0 bases, with 15 bases between the two germline ends. The CDR3 totals 18 residues. Germline V gene sequence: CDR1 LGHNA, CDR2 YNFKEQ.

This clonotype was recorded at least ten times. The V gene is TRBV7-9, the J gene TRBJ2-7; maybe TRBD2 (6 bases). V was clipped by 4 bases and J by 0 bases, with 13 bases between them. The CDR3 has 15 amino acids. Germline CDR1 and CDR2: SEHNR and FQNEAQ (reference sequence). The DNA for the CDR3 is TGTGCCAGCAGCTCACCTGGGGGGTTCTCCTACGAGCAGTACTTC. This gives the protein CASSSPGGFSYEQYF.

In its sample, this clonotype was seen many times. Here the CDR3 reads CASSDGAGTEAFF. CDR3 nucleotide sequence: TGTGCCAGCAGTGATGGGGCTGGGACTGAAGCTTTCTTT. The rearrangement uses TRBV2 and TRBJ1-1; tentative D call: TRBD1 (5 bases). CDR1 is SNHLY and CDR2 is FYNNEI in the germline V gene. The CDR3 runs to 13 residues. Trimming took off 3 bases at V and 5 bases at J, with 10 bases between the two ends.

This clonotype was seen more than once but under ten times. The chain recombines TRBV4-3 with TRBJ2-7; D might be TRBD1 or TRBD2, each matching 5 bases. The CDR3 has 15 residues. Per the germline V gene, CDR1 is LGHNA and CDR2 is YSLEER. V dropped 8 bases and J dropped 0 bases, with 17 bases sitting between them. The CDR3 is CASSRDALSSYEQYF. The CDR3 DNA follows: TGCGCCAGCTCCCGGGACGCCTTAAGCTCCTACGAGCAGTACTTC.

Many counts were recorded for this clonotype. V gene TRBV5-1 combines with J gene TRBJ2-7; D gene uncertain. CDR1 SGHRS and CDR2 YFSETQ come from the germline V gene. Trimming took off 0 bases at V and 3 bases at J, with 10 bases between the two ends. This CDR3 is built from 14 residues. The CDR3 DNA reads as TGCGCCAGCAGCTTGGGGGTGGGATACTACGAGCAGTACTTC. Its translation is CASSLGVGYYEQYF.

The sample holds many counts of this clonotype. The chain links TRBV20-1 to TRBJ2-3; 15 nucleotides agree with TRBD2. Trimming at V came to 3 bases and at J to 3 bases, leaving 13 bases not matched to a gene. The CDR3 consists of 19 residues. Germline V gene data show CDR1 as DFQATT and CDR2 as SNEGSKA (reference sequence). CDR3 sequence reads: CSARGWTSGRAELTDTQYF. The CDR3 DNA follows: TGCAGTGCTAGGGGTTGGACTAGCGGGAGGGCGGAATTAACAGATACGCAGTATTTT.

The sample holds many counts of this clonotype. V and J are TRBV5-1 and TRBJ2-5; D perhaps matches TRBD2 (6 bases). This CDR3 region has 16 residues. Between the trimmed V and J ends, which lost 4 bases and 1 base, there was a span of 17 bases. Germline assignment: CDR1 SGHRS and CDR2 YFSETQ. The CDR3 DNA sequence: TGCGCCAGCAGCCCCGGCAGGACTAACCTCCAAGAGACCCAGTACTTC. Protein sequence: CASSPGRTNLQETQYF. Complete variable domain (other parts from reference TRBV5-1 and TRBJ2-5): KAGVTQTPRYLIKTRGQQVTLSCSPISGHRSVSWYQQTPGQGLQFLFEYFSETQRNKGNFPGRFSGRQFSNSRSEMNVSTLELGDSALYLCASSPGRTNLQETQYFGPGTRLLVL.

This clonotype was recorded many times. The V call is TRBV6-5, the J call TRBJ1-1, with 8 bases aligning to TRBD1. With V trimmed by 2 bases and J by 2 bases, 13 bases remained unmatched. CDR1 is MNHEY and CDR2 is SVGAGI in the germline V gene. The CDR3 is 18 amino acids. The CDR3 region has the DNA TGTGCCAGCAGTTACCCCCCTCCGGGACAGGATTTTAACACTGAAGCTTTCTTT. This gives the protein CASSYPPPGQDFNTEAFF.

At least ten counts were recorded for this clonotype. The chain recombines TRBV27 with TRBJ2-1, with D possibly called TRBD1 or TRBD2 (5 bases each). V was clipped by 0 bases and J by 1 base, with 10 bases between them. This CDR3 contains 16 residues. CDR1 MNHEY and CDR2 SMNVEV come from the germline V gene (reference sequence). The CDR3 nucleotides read TGTGCCAGCAGTTTATCGATGAGGGGATCCTACAATGAGCAGTTCTTC. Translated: CASSLSMRGSYNEQFF.

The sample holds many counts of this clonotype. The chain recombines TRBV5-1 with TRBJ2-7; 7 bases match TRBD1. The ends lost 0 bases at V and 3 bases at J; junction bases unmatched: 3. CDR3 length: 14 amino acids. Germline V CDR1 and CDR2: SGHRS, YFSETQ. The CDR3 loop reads CASSLDQGVYEQYF. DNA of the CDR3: TGCGCCAGCAGCTTGGACCAGGGGGTCTACGAGCAGTACTTC.

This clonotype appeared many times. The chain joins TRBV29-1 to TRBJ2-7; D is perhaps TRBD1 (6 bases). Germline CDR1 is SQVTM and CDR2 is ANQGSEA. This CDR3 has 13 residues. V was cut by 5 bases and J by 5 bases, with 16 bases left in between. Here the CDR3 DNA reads TGCAGCGTTCGGGACACTCTTGCCCACGAGCAGTACTTC. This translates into CSVRDTLAHEQYF.

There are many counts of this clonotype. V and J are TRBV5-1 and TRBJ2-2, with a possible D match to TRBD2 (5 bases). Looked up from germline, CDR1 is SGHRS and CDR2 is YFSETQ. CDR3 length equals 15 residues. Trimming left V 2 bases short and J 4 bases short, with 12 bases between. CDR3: CASSFLLGGTGELFF. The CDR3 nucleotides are TGCGCCAGCAGCTTCCTACTAGGAGGCACCGGGGAGCTGTTTTTT. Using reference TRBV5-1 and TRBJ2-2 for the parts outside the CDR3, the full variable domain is KAGVTQTPRYLIKTRGQQVTLSCSPISGHRSVSWYQQTPGQGLQFLFEYFSETQRNKGNFPGRFSGRQFSNSRSEMNVSTLELGDSALYLCASSFLLGGTGELFFGEGSRLTVL.

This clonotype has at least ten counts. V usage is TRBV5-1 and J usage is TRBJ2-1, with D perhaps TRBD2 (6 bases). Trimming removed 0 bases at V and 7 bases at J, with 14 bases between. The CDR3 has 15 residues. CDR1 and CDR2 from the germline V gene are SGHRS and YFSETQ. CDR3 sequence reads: CASSLGDWSFNEQFF. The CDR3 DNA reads TGCGCCAGCAGCTTGGGGGACTGGAGCTTTAATGAGCAGTTCTTC.

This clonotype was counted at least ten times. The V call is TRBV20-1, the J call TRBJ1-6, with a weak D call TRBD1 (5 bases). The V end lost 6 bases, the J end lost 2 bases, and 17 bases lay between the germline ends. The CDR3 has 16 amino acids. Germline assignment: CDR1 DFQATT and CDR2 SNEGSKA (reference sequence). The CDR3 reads CSAGEGNRPYNSPLHF. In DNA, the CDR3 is TGCAGTGCGGGGGAGGGGAACAGGCCCTATAATTCACCCCTCCACTTT.

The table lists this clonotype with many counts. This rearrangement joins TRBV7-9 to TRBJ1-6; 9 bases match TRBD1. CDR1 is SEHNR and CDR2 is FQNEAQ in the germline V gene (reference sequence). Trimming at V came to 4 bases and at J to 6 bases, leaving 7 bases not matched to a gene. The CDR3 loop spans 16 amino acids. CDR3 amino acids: CASSSTPGQGNSPLHF. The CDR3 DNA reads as TGTGCCAGCAGCTCAACTCCGGGACAGGGTAATTCACCCCTCCACTTT.

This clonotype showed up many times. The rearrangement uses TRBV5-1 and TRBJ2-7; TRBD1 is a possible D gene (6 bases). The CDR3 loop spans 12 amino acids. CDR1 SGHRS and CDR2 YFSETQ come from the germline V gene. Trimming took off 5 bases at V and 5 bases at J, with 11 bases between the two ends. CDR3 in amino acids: CASSRDTDEQYF. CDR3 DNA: TGCGCCAGCAGTCGGGACACGGACGAGCAGTACTTC.

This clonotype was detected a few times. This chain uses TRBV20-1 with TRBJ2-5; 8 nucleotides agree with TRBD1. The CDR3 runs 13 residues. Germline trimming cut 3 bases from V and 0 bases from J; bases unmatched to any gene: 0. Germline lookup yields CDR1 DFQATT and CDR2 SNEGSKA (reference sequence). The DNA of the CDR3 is TGCAGTGCTAGGGGACAGGACCAAGAGACCCAGTACTTC. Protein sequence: CSARGQDQETQYF.

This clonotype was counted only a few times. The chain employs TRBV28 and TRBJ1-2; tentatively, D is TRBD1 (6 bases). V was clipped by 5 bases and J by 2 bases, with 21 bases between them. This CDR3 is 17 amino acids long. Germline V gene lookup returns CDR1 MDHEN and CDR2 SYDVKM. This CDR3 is CASSLFGLGALNYGYTF. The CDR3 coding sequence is TGTGCCAGCAGTCTATTTGGGTTGGGGGCGCTCAACTATGGCTACACCTTC.

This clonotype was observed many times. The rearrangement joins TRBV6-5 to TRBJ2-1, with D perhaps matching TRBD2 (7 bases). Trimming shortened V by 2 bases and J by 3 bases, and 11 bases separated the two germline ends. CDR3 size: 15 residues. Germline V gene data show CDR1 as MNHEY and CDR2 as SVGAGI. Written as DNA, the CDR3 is TGTGCCAGCAGTTACGGGGGGGCCCTCTACAATGAGCAGTTCTTC. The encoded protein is CASSYGGALYNEQFF.

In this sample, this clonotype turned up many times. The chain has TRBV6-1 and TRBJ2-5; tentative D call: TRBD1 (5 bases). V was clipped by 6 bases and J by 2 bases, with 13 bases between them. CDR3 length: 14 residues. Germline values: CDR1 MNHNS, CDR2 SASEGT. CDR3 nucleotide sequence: TGTGCCAGCAGCCAGATGACAGTACAAGAGACCCAGTACTTC. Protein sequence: CASSQMTVQETQYF.

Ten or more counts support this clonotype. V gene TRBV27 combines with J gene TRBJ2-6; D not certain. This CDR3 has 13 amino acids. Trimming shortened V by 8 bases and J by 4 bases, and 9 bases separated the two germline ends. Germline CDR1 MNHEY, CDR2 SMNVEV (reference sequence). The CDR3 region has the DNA TGTGCCAGCCGAAGGACCGGGGCCAACGTCCTGACTTTC. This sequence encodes CASRRTGANVLTF.

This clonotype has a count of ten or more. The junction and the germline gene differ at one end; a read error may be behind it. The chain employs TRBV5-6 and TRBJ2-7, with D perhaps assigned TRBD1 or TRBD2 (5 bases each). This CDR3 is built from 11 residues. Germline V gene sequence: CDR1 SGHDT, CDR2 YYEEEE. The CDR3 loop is CASSFTGTLDF. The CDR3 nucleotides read TGTGCCAGCAGCTTCACCGGGACCCTCGACTTC.

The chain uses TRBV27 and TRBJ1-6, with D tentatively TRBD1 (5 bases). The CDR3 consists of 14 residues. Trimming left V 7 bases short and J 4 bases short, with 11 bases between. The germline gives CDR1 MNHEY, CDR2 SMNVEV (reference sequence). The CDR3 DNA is TGTGCCAGCACCTCGGGGGTATATAATTCACCCCTCCACTTT. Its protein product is CASTSGVYNSPLHF.

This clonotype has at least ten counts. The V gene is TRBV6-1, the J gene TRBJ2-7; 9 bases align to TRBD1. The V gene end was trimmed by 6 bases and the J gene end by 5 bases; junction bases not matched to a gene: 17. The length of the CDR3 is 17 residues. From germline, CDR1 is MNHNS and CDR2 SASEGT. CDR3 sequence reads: CASRGRVQRDRANEQYF. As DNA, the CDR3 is TGTGCCAGCAGGGGTAGGGTACAAAGGGACAGGGCAAACGAGCAGTACTTC.

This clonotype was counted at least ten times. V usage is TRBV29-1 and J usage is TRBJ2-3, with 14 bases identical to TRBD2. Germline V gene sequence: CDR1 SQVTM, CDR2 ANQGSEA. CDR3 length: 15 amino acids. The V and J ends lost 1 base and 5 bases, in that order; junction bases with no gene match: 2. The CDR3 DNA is TGCAGCGTTGAAGGGGGACTAGCGGGAGTAGATACGCAGTATTTT. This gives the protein CSVEGGLAGVDTQYF.

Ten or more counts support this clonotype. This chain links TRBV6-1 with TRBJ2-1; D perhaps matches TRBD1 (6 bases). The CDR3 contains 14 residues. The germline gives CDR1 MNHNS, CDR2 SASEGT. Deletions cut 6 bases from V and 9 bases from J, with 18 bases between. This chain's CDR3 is CASREDSLQVEQFF. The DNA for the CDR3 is TGTGCCAGCAGGGAGGACAGTCTACAAGTTGAGCAGTTCTTC.

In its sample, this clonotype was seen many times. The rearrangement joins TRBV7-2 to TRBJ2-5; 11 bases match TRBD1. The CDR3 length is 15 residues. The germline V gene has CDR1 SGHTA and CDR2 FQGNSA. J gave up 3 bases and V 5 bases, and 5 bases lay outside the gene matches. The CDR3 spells CASSGQGAGKETQYF. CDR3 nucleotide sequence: TGTGCCAGCAGCGGACAGGGGGCGGGAAAAGAGACCCAGTACTTC.